This TCR beta chain was sequenced during a study of shared clonotypes between healthy human individuals. V was clipped by 1 base and J by 0 bases, with 9 bases between them. Germline V gene lookup returns CDR1 SGHTA and CDR2 FQGNSA. CDR3 length: 15 residues. Some clones are missing from TCRdb's copy, which holds only in-frame ones; the method was immunoSEQ multiplex PCR. The table records more than 550,000 clones, 90% of them present only once. The clonotype comes from a man younger than 35 in good health. Some clones in this sample may be carry-over from other donors' samples. The chain is built from TRBV7-2 and TRBJ1-2, with D unresolved. What was sequenced was memory CD8+ T cells from PBMCs. Subset: CD45RO+ cells pooled with CCR7-negative TemRA cells. CDR3 region: CASSLEPTSNYGYTF. The CDR3 DNA follows: TGTGCCAGCAGCTTAGAACCCACTTCTAACTATGGCTACACCTTC.